In its sample, the clone carrying this TCR beta chain was seen a few times. The donors, aged about 6 to 95, were healthy Caucasians from Russia. A J-beta primer mix and a sample-barcoded 5' primer were used in a second PCR of about 7 to 12 cycles. Each CDR3 protein gets one entry after TCRdb re-called the 5' RACE reads with MiXCR. This table has around 940,000 distinct CDR3 sequences, roughly 51% appearing once. These data originate in a study of blood T cells in healthy people across ages. CDR3 length: 14 amino acids. V was clipped by 3 bases and J by 3 bases; unmatched bases: 5. Germline V lookup: CDR1 MDHEN, CDR2 SYDVKM.

This receptor was obtained from a woman aged 55-75 years in good health. This chain uses TRBV28 with TRBJ2-7; 7 bases match TRBD2. Sequencing input: blood. The CDR3: CASSFRGDGYEQYF. Here the CDR3 DNA reads TGTGCCAGCAGTTTCCGGGGGGACGGCTACGAGCAGTACTTC.